Here is one TCR beta chain with its context. Its matching antigen is unknown. Trimming took off 6 bases at V and 2 bases at J, with 12 bases between the two ends. The CDR3 extends over 14 amino acids. Germline-derived CDR1 and CDR2 are SNHLY and FYNNEI. The entry originates in a study of T cells in Graves' hyperthyroidism and ophthalmopathy. The study's findings and limits: Using 13 V-J features, a model discriminated ophthalmopathy from stable hyperthyroidism. Before onset, ophthalmopathy was predicted by the model a median roughly 6.8 months earlier.

Using RNA transcripts as the source, TCR beta CDR3 regions were amplified. The HTBI primer set served for first-round RT-PCR of the TCR CDR3. TCRdb analysed the multiplex PCR reads with MiXCR anew, one entry per CDR3 protein. The sample consists of 500,000 to 600,000 distinct CDR3 sequences, more than 45% of them appearing once. Patients having uncontrolled infection, another autoimmune disease, pregnancy or lactation were not included. The specimen was peripheral blood or thyroid tissue (not recorded which). The rearrangement links TRBV2 to TRBJ2-3; TRBD1 or TRBD2 may be the D gene (6 bases each). This receptor was obtained from a woman younger than 30 with Graves' hyperthyroidism. The CDR3 nucleotides read TGTGCCAGCAGGCCCCGGGGGCACACAGATACGCAGTATTTT. Amino acids: CASRPRGHTDTQYF.